The present T cell receptor (beta chain) was sequenced within a study of beta chain features in type 1 diabetes. Germline CDR1 and CDR2: MNHEY and SMNVEV (reference sequence). This CDR3 has 14 amino acids. The V and J ends lost 7 bases and 0 bases respectively, with 11 bases between them. Averaging approximately 0.11 L, one heparinised blood draw came from each individual donor. Sorting of CD4+ naive, central memory, regulatory and stem cell-like memory cells was performed via CD45RO/CCR7/CD25/CD127/CD95/CD27. Findings of the study overall: Moderate yet significant TCRB CDR3 shortening was seen in Type 1 diabetes patients in all four CD4+ subsets.

Expressed TCRB transcripts were sequenced because the entire RNA isolate underwent reverse transcription. Method: immunoSEQ multiplex PCR; TCRdb's copy keeps in-frame clones and lacks some. Of hundreds of thousands of clones in the sample, over 13% were seen once. This clone was detected a few times. Antigen unknown. The chain uses TRBV27 and TRBJ2-3; maybe TRBD1 (5 bases). Sequenced material: naive CD4+ T cells from blood. The clonotype comes from a man between 18 and 35 years old with type 1 diabetes. CDR3 residues: CASTLTASTDTQYF. CDR3 coding DNA: TGTGCCAGCACCCTGACAGCGAGCACAGATACGCAGTATTTT.